The clone carrying this T cell receptor (beta chain) was seen only once. Antigen specificity is unknown. In germline, CDR1 is SGHNT, CDR2 YYREEE (reference sequence). CDR3 length equals 19 residues. Trimming took 4 bases from V and 0 from J, leaving 20 bases between them. Nashville, Tennessee was home to all donors, who were Caucasian adults. These data come from a study of shared clonotypes between healthy human individuals. Study results and caveats: Investigators collected only blood, and repertoires in tissues likely differ. Rarefaction demonstrated incomplete sorted-subset sequencing despite large depth. Clonotype sharing across several donors was observed for 4.5% to 6.5% of naive CD4 clonotypes.

Generated by immunoSEQ multiplex PCR, the TCRdb table keeps only in-frame clones and is missing some. The sample has roughly 1.4 million clones; 97% to 99% are singletons. The sequence derives from a man aged 25 to 45 in good health. The V and J genes are TRBV5-4 and TRBJ2-6; D not certain. Sequenced material: naive CD4+ T cells sorted from blood. The subset denotes: CD45RA+ positively selected. CDR3 bases: TGTGCCAGCAGCGGGTGGATGGGCGGTGGTTTCTCTGGGGCCAACGTCCTGACTTTC. Translated: CASSGWMGGGFSGANVLTF.